The clone carrying this T cell receptor beta chain has just a few counts. Its antigen is not known. Incorporated into the TCR beta cDNA libraries were unique molecular identifiers, which served to reduce PCR and sequencing biases. TCRdb independently ran MiXCR on the PCR reads; one entry per CDR3 protein. The data show some 260,000 distinct CDR3 sequences, 36% seen once. The sample originates from a study of post-analysis software for immune sequencing data. Notes on the study in general: Samples from a shared batch, those prepared together, strongly co-clustered by F measure. Four or five TRBV segments, including TRBV5-6, TRBV5-1 and TRBV20-1, were more frequent in patients than controls.

Losses at the gene ends were 4 bases for V and 0 bases for J; bases not matched to a gene: 13. Germline V gene data show CDR1 as SGHRS and CDR2 as YFSETQ. The CDR3 is 19 residues long. The sequenced sample was blood. The chain carries TRBV5-1 and TRBJ2-3; 11 positions agree with TRBD2. The sequence was collected from a girl aged 10-17 years with multiple sclerosis. CDR3 coding DNA: TGCGCCAGCAGCGCACGGGCCTCTAGCGGGGGGCTTAGCACAGATACGCAGTATTTT. The encoded protein is CASSARASSGGLSTDTQYF.